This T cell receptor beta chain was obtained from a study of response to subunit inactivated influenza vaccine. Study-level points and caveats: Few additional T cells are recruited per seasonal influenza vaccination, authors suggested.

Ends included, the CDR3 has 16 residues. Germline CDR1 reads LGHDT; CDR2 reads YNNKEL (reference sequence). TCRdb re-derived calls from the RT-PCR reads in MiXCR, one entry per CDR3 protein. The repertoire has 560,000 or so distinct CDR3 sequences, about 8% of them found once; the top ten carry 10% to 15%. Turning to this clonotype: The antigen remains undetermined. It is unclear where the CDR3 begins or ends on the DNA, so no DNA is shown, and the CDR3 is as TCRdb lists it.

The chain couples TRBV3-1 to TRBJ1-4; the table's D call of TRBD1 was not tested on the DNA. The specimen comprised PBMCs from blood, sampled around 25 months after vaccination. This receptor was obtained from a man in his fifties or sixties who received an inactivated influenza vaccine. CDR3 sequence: CASSQGTGTGEKLFFF.